Presented here are 29 T cell receptor beta chains from one specimen sequenced in a study of cytomegalovirus exposure and HLA in healthy donors. It was with 60 Vbeta and 13 Jbeta primers that the PCR ran. Produced via immunoSEQ multiplex PCR; TCRdb's table is partial and in-frame only. The sample gives fewer than 200,000 clones, around three quarters of which show up once; roughly 6.6% is in the top ten. Sample: PBMCs. These TCRs come from a man aged 35 to 55 in good health and CMV-seropositive.

J is TRBJ2-7 and V is TRBV18; D is perhaps TRBD2 (7 bases). V lost 2 bases to trimming and J lost 6 bases, with 17 bases between them. The CDR3 length is 15 residues. CDR1 is KGHSH, CDR2 LQKENI, per germline. Written as DNA, the CDR3 is TGTGCCAGCTCACCAGGCTCCGGGGGGCGAGGCGAGCAGTACTTC. This gives the protein CASSPGSGGRGEQYF.

This clone was recorded once. This chain connects TRBV18 to TRBJ2-2, with 9 bases aligning to TRBD2. This CDR3 contains 16 residues. Germline V gene lookup returns CDR1 KGHSH and CDR2 LQKENI. Unmatched junction bases numbered 2, after V lost 2 bases and J lost 1 base. The CDR3 is CASSPSTSGNTGELFF. CDR3 nucleotides: TGTGCCAGCTCACCATCGACTAGCGGGAACACCGGGGAGCTGTTTTTT.

This sequence joins TRBV5-1 and TRBJ2-4; 9 bases are a match to TRBD1. J was trimmed by 9 bases and V by 4 bases; bases with no gene match: 8. This CDR3 region has 14 residues. Germline V lookup: CDR1 SGHRS, CDR2 YFSETQ. CDR3 residues: CASSHGQGRSIQYF. The CDR3 DNA reads as TGCGCCAGCAGCCACGGACAGGGGAGAAGCATTCAGTACTTC.

The V call is TRBV7-2, the J call TRBJ2-3; 9 nucleotides align to TRBD2. The V and J ends lost 4 bases and 4 bases, in that order; junction bases with no gene match: 6. The CDR3 runs 15 residues. Germline V gene lookup returns CDR1 SGHTA and CDR2 FQGNSA. The CDR3: CASSSSAGGADTQYF. The DNA of the CDR3 is TGTGCCAGCAGCTCTTCGGCGGGGGGGGCAGATACGCAGTATTTT.

This clone was counted a single time. The chain combines TRBV7-9 with TRBJ1-5; 10 bases align to TRBD1. Germline V gives CDR1 SEHNR, CDR2 FQNEAQ (reference sequence). This CDR3 spans 13 amino acids. V was pared by 5 bases and J by 9 bases, with 4 bases of the junction left unmatched. The CDR3 DNA is TGTGCCAGCAGCCCCGGGACAGGGGCGCCCCAGCATTTT. It specifies CASSPGTGAPQHF.

The chain links TRBV27 to TRBJ1-5; the match to TRBD1 covers 9 bases. V lost 11 bases to trimming and J lost 0 bases; unmatched junction nucleotides: 5. Germline assignment: CDR1 MNHEY and CDR2 SMNVEV (reference sequence). This CDR3 contains 14 residues. CDR3 loop: CASQGAGSNQPQHF. CDR3 in DNA: TGTGCCTCACAGGGGGCTGGTAGCAATCAGCCCCAGCATTTT.

For this clone: The identical CDR3 is also encoded by other nucleotide sequences in the sample. DNA of the CDR3: TGTGCCAGCAGTCCAGGGGGCACTGAAGCTTTCTTT. Translating it yields CASSPGGTEAFF. The chain joins TRBV6-6 to TRBJ1-1; TRBD1 matches 7 bases. Losses at the gene ends were 5 bases for V and 4 bases for J; bases not matched to a gene: 1. Germline loops: CDR1 MNHNY, CDR2 SVGAGI (reference sequence). This CDR3 contains 12 residues.

The rearrangement uses TRBV27 and TRBJ1-5; D gene ambiguous. From germline, CDR1 is MNHEY and CDR2 SMNVEV (reference sequence). This CDR3 has 13 residues. V was cut by 2 bases and J by 5 bases, with 7 bases left in between. The CDR3 here is CASSLGQHQPQHF. The CDR3 nucleotides are TGTGCCAGCAGTTTAGGGCAGCATCAGCCCCAGCATTTT.

This chain links TRBV4-1 with TRBJ1-6, with 7 bases matching TRBD1. Germline CDR1 and CDR2: MGHRA and YSYEKL. Unmatched junction bases numbered 11, after V lost 5 bases and J lost 4 bases. CDR3 length equals 17 residues. CDR3 nucleotides: TGCGCCAGCAGCGCAGACCCGGGACAGAATTATAATTCACCCCTCCACTTT. Residues: CASSADPGQNYNSPLHF.

This rearrangement joins TRBV7-8 to TRBJ2-5; D not resolved. The CDR3 totals 15 residues. Germline CDR1 is SGHVS and CDR2 is FQNEAQ. V lost 1 base and J lost 2, with 11 bases in between. CDR3 protein: CASSLGATKQETQYF. The CDR3 DNA reads TGTGCCAGCAGCTTAGGGGCGACGAAACAAGAGACCCAGTACTTC.

The rearrangement links TRBV25-1 to TRBJ2-3; possible D gene TRBD1, 5 bases. This CDR3 is built from 14 residues. Germline V gives CDR1 MGHDK, CDR2 SYGVNS. V was shortened by 0 bases and J by 4 bases, with 8 bases between the two germline ends. CDR3 amino acids: CASSEYLQADTQYF. CDR3 nucleotide sequence: TGTGCCAGCAGTGAATATCTACAGGCAGATACGCAGTATTTT.

The genes are TRBV5-4 and TRBJ2-7; D not resolved. V was clipped by 4 bases and J by 1 base, with 9 bases between them. CDR1 and CDR2 from the germline V gene are SGHNT and YYREEE (reference sequence). The CDR3 is made up of 13 amino acids. The CDR3 protein is CASSPRDSYEQYF. The CDR3 DNA reads TGTGCCAGCAGCCCTCGAGATTCCTACGAGCAGTACTTC. The variable domain in full, with the rest retrieved from reference TRBV5-4 and TRBJ2-7, is ETGVTQSPTHLIKTRGQQVTLRCSSQSGHNTVSWYQQALGQGPQFIFQYYREEENGRGNFPPRFSGLQFPNYSSELNVNALELDDSALYLCASSPRDSYEQYFGPGTRLTVT.

For this clone: In the same sample, other DNA sequences code for this CDR3. J is TRBJ1-2 and V is TRBV27; TRBD1 matches at 10 bases. Trimming took 4 bases from V and 2 from J; bases not matched to a gene: 7. The CDR3 covers 16 residues. CDR1 is MNHEY and CDR2 is SMNVEV in the germline V gene (reference sequence). DNA for the CDR3: TGTGCCAGCAGTTCCCGGGACAGGGGCAGCAACTATGGCTACACCTTC. Translating it yields CASSSRDRGSNYGYTF.

This chain uses TRBV30 with TRBJ1-2, with D hard to call. Germline-derived CDR1 and CDR2 are GTSNPN and SVGIG (reference sequence). The CDR3 consists of 10 residues. V lost 5 bases and J lost 8, with 9 bases in between. CDR3 sequence: CAWAGRGYTF. In DNA form, the CDR3 reads TGTGCCTGGGCGGGGAGAGGCTACACCTTC.

The chain recombines TRBV2 with TRBJ1-1, with D unresolved. V dropped 8 bases and J dropped 0 bases, with 13 bases sitting between them. The CDR3 has 14 amino acids. Germline V gene lookup returns CDR1 SNHLY and CDR2 FYNNEI. The CDR3 region has the DNA TGTGCCAGCTCTCCAGGCCACCTGAACACTGAAGCTTTCTTT. Protein product: CASSPGHLNTEAFF.

The rearrangement joins TRBV11-3 to TRBJ2-1; tentative D call: TRBD2 (6 bases). This CDR3 contains 15 residues. Per germline, CDR1 SGHNT and CDR2 YENEEA. The V end was cut by 5 bases, the J end by 2 bases, with 13 bases between. The CDR3 reads CASSASSDPYNEQFF. Here the CDR3 DNA reads TGTGCCAGCAGCGCGTCTAGCGACCCCTACAATGAGCAGTTCTTC. Variable domain in full (rest from reference TRBV11-3 and TRBJ2-1): EAGVVQSPRYKIIEKKQPVAFWCNPISGHNTLYWYLQNLGQGPELLIRYENEEAVDDSQLPKDRFSAERLKGVDSTLKIQPAELGDSAVYLCASSASSDPYNEQFFGPGTRLTVL.

The chain recombines TRBV29-1 with TRBJ2-5; TRBD1 matches 11 bases. TRBJ2-7 explains the end of the DNA better; the J call may be wrong. The CDR3 runs to 13 residues. Germline loops: CDR1 SQVTM, CDR2 ANQGSEA. The CDR3 protein is CSAGQGAVHEQYF. CDR3 DNA: TGCAGCGCCGGACAGGGGGCTGTACACGAGCAGTACTTC.

A single count supports this clone. The J gene is TRBJ2-2, the V gene TRBV7-3; 7 bases are shared with TRBD1. The germline CDR1 and CDR2 sequences are SGHTA and FQGTGA. The CDR3 has 16 residues. J lost 9 bases, V lost 5 bases, and 15 bases had no gene match. The CDR3 coding sequence is TGTGCCAGCAGCCACCAAGGGGGCCCGCAAGGTCGGGAGCTGTTTTTT. Protein: CASSHQGGPQGRELFF.

The chain is built from TRBV7-9 and TRBJ1-4, with 8 nucleotides matching TRBD1. Looked up from germline, CDR1 is SEHNR and CDR2 is FQNEAQ (reference sequence). The length of the CDR3 is 16 residues. Germline trimming cut 0 bases from V and 7 bases from J; bases unmatched to any gene: 7. CDR3: CASSLAAGGTPEKLFF. CDR3 nucleotide sequence: TGTGCCAGCAGCTTAGCGGCAGGGGGCACCCCTGAAAAACTGTTTTTT.

This rearrangement joins TRBV18 to TRBJ2-7; 8 nucleotides agree with TRBD1. The CDR3 totals 13 residues. CDR1 and CDR2 from the germline V gene are KGHSH and LQKENI. J was trimmed by 2 bases and V by 5 bases; bases with no gene match: 2. The CDR3 region has the DNA TGTGCCAGCTCAACACAGGGGGCCTACGAGCAGTACTTC. Protein: CASSTQGAYEQYF. The full variable domain, its missing parts supplied by reference TRBV18 and TRBJ2-7, is NAGVMQNPRHLVRRRGQEARLRCSPMKGHSHVYWYRQLPEEGLKFMVYLQKENIIDESGMPKERFSAEFPKEGPSILRIQQVVRGDSAAYFCASSTQGAYEQYFGPGTRLTVT.

This clone has only a few counts. At one boundary the junction diverges from the germline segment, which might be a read error. V is TRBV7-7 and J is TRBJ2-2; 9 bases are a match to TRBD1. CDR1 is SSHAT, CDR2 FNYEAQ, per germline (reference sequence). This CDR3 has 14 amino acids. The CDR3 sequence: CASSRTGETGELFF. The CDR3 DNA reads TGTGCTAGCAGCAGGACAGGGGAAACCGGGGAGCTGTTTTTT.

In DNA form, the CDR3 reads TGTGCCAGCAGCAGCCAAGGGGACATCAAGACCTACAATGAGCAGTTCTTC. It translates to CASSSQGDIKTYNEQFF. J is TRBJ2-1 and V is TRBV21-1; the D call of TRBD1 is as the table states it, not checked on the DNA. TRBV21-1 constitutes a pseudogene. This CDR3 spans 17 amino acids.

The gene calls are TRBV29-1 and TRBJ1-2, with D possibly TRBD1 on 5 matching bases. Germline CDR1 is SQVTM and CDR2 is ANQGSEA. This CDR3 has 13 amino acids. V lost 7 bases to trimming and J lost 5 bases, with 17 bases between them. The DNA for the CDR3 is TGCAGCGCTCACGGGGGGGAGGTATATGGCTACACCTTC. Amino acid sequence: CSAHGGEVYGYTF.

The count of this clone is one. The CDR3 is CASSENLGQGNIQYF. CDR3 coding DNA: TGTGCCAGCAGTGAGAATCTGGGACAGGGGAACATTCAGTACTTC. This chain links TRBV2 with TRBJ2-4; 10 bases map to TRBD1. After removal of 3 bases from V and 7 bases from J, the junction contained 6 bases not matched to a gene. From germline, CDR1 is SNHLY and CDR2 FYNNEI. The CDR3 spans 15 residues.

The chain couples TRBV11-2 to TRBJ2-3; 10 bases fit TRBD2. The CDR3 is 16 amino acids. The V gene end was trimmed by 1 base and the J gene end by 5 bases; junction bases not matched to a gene: 6. The germline gives CDR1 SGHAT, CDR2 FQNNGV. The CDR3 nucleotides read TGTGCCAGCAGCTTAGCGGCTAGCGGGGGACGAGATACGCAGTATTTT. Residues: CASSLAASGGRDTQYF.

This chain links TRBV5-1 with TRBJ2-1, with TRBD2 matching over 13 bases. The germline CDR1 and CDR2 sequences are SGHRS and YFSETQ. The CDR3 covers 18 residues. With 3 bases clipped from V and 2 bases from J, the junction kept 8 bases outside the gene matches. CDR3 nucleotides: TGCGCCAGCAGCTCTAACGGGACTAGCGGGGCCACCTACAATGAGCAGTTCTTC. This codes for CASSSNGTSGATYNEQFF. Full variable domain (outside the CDR3, taken from reference TRBV5-1 and TRBJ2-1): KAGVTQTPRYLIKTRGQQVTLSCSPISGHRSVSWYQQTPGQGLQFLFEYFSETQRNKGNFPGRFSGRQFSNSRSEMNVSTLELGDSALYLCASSSNGTSGATYNEQFFGPGTRLTVL.

This clone was counted between two and nine times. This chain connects TRBV25-1 to TRBJ1-2; D unresolved. CDR1 is MGHDK and CDR2 is SYGVNS in the germline V gene. The V end lost 1 base, the J end lost 4 bases, and 7 bases lay between the germline ends. The CDR3 loop spans 13 amino acids. The CDR3 protein is CASSESSFYGYTF. Written as DNA, the CDR3 is TGTGCCAGCAGTGAATCGTCGTTCTATGGCTACACCTTC.

This rearrangement joins TRBV4-2 to TRBJ2-2; D call uncertain. V was pared by 0 bases and J by 3 bases, with 5 bases between. Germline V lookup: CDR1 LGHNA, CDR2 YNFKEQ. CDR3 length equals 14 residues. The CDR3, as DNA: TGTGCCAGCAGCCAAGAGGGCGACACCGGGGAGCTGTTTTTT. Residues: CASSQEGDTGELFF.

This rearrangement joins TRBV6-4 to TRBJ2-3; 8 bases map to TRBD1. CDR1 is MRHNA, CDR2 SNTAGT, per germline. Trimming at V came to 6 bases and at J to 5 bases, leaving 4 bases not matched to a gene. This CDR3 comprises 13 residues. In DNA form, the CDR3 reads TGTGCCAGCAGCCGGACAGGGATAGATACGCAGTATTTT. Its translation is CASSRTGIDTQYF.